A selection of T cell receptor beta chains follows, all from one sample in a study of regulatory T cells in long-lasting Graves disease. Each CDR3 protein is one row after TCRdb ran MiXCR on the multiplex PCR reads. The sample includes about 400,000 distinct CDR3 sequences, roughly a sixth seen only once; the top ten take 22%. Source: peripheral blood mononuclear cells (PBMCs), taken at new diagnosis, from a patient treated with antithyroid drugs. These TCRs come from a female donor with Graves disease. The CDR3 runs from the conserved cysteine through the conserved F or W. The D gene is left open where the match is weak. A clone size is listed for some rows: how often the clone was seen (once, few, many), or a class if it is expanded.

size: many; D: -; V: TRBV29-1; J: TRBJ1-4; DNA: TGCAGCGTTGAACAACAGGGCGGTGAAAAACTGTTTTTT; CDR3: CSVEQQGGEKLFF
size: many; D: -; V: TRBV12-3/TRBV12-4; J: TRBJ1-1; DNA: TGTGCCAGCAGTGCCACAAGGGGAAACACTGAAGCTTTCTTT; CDR3: CASSATRGNTEAFF
size: many; D: -; V: TRBV7-2; J: TRBJ2-1; DNA: TGTGCCAGCAGCTTAAAGGACCTCCTCTACAATGAGCAGTTCTTC; CDR3: CASSLKDLLYNEQFF
size: many; D: -; V: TRBV27; J: TRBJ2-1; DNA: TGTGCCAGCAGCGCGGGTGGGGGCACGCCTTTCAATGAGCAGTTCTTC; CDR3: CASSAGGGTPFNEQFF
size: few; D: TRBD1; V: TRBV28; J: TRBJ1-4; DNA: TGTGCCAGCAGTTGGGACAGGGAGGGTGAAAAACTGTTTTTT; CDR3: CASSWDREGEKLFF
size: few; D: TRBD2; V: TRBV27; J: TRBJ2-1; DNA: TGTGCCAGCAGTTTAACTAGCGGGACCCTGTTCTTC; CDR3: CASSLTSGTLFF
size: many; D: -; V: TRBV20-1; J: TRBJ2-5; DNA: TGCAGTGCTAGAGAGACTAGTGTGGCCCAAGAGACCCAGTACTTC; CDR3: CSARETSVAQETQYF
size: many; D: -; V: TRBV2; J: TRBJ1-1; DNA: TGTGCCAGCAGAACAGGGAGGAACACTGAAGCTTTCTTT; CDR3: CASRTGRNTEAFF
size: many; D: -; V: TRBV28; J: TRBJ1-1; DNA: TGTGCCAGCAGTTTATCCGTCTTAAGTTACCCAAGGCGGTCTAACACTGAAGCTTTCTTT; CDR3: CASSLSVLSYPRRSNTEAFF
size: -; D: -; V: TRBV12-3/TRBV12-4; J: TRBJ2-5; DNA: TGTGCCAGCAGCTTTGTAGGGGGGCAAGAGACCCAGTACTTC; CDR3: CASSFVGGQETQYF
size: many; D: -; V: TRBV12-3/TRBV12-4; J: TRBJ1-4; DNA: TGTGCCAGCAGCCGACTAGGGGATAGGGAAAAACTGTTTTTT; CDR3: CASSRLGDREKLFF
size: many; D: -; V: TRBV20-1; J: TRBJ2-5; DNA: TGCAGTGCTAGAGATCTTGGGGGCCAGTGGGAGACCCAGTACTTC; CDR3: CSARDLGGQWETQYF
size: -; D: -; V: TRBV7-3; J: TRBJ1-1; DNA: TGTGCCAGCAGCGGATCAGGGACTGAAGCTTTCTTT; CDR3: CASSGSGTEAFF
size: -; D: -; V: TRBV9; J: TRBJ2-3; DNA: TGTGCCAGCAGCGTAGACGGCAGGGGCACAGATACGCAGTATTTT; CDR3: CASSVDGRGTDTQYF
size: many; D: -; V: TRBV27; J: TRBJ1-1; DNA: TGTGCCAGCAGTTTAGGCGGGGGGGTTAACACTGAAGCTTTCTTT; CDR3: CASSLGGGVNTEAFF
size: many; D: -; V: TRBV20-1; J: TRBJ2-1; DNA: TGCAGTGCTCTCTCCCAGAGCTCCTACAATGAGCAGTTCTTC; CDR3: CSALSQSSYNEQFF
size: -; D: -; V: TRBV9; J: TRBJ2-3; DNA: TGTGCCAGCAGAGGTGCGGCGGATACGCAGTATTTT; CDR3: CASRGAADTQYF
size: many; D: -; V: TRBV20-1; J: TRBJ2-7; DNA: TGCAGTGCCACCAGGGGCGGGGGATCAGGCGAGCAGTACTTC; CDR3: CSATRGGGSGEQYF
size: many; D: -; V: TRBV12-3/TRBV12-4; J: TRBJ1-1; DNA: TGTGCCAGCACCAACCCTTGGACCTTCCGAACACCCGAGGCTTTCTTT; CDR3: CASTNPWTFRTPEAFF
size: -; D: TRBD2; V: TRBV20-1; J: TRBJ2-1; DNA: TGCAGTGCAGCTACGGGACTAGCGGGAGTTAAGAATGAGCAGTTCTTC; CDR3: CSAATGLAGVKNEQFF
size: -; D: TRBD2; V: TRBV11-3; J: TRBJ2-1; DNA: TGTGCCAGCAGCCAGCGGGAGGGCGACAATGAGCAGTTCTTC; CDR3: CASSQREGDNEQFF
size: -; D: TRBD2; V: TRBV6-1; J: TRBJ2-1; DNA: TGTGCCAGCAGTGGGGGACTAGCGGAAGATCGCTCCTACAATGAGCAGTTCTTC; CDR3: CASSGGLAEDRSYNEQFF
size: many; D: -; V: TRBV6-5; J: TRBJ1-3; DNA: TGTGCCAGCAGTTACGTCTCTGGAAACACCATATATTTT; CDR3: CASSYVSGNTIYF
size: many; D: -; V: TRBV27; J: TRBJ2-4; DNA: TGTGCCAGCAGTTTTTATCGGACCGGAAAAAACATTCAGTACTTC; CDR3: CASSFYRTGKNIQYF
size: -; D: -; V: TRBV14; J: TRBJ2-7; DNA: TGTGCCAGCAGCCAAGCTTTCCGGCCTTCCTACGAGCAGTACTTC; CDR3: CASSQAFRPSYEQYF
size: many; D: TRBD1; V: TRBV24-1; J: TRBJ1-6; DNA: TGTGCCACCAGTGATTCCGGGACAGGGGGTTCACCCCTCCACTTT; CDR3: CATSDSGTGGSPLHF
size: few; D: -; V: TRBV6-2/TRBV6-3; J: TRBJ2-2; DNA: TGTGCCTCACTCGTTCCGACCGGGGAGCTGTTTTTT; CDR3: CASLVPTGELFF
size: few; D: TRBD2; V: TRBV3-1; J: TRBJ2-2; DNA: TGTGCCAGCAGCCCCGGACTAGCGGGAACACTTAACACCGGGGAGCTGTTTTTT; CDR3: CASSPGLAGTLNTGELFF
size: once; D: TRBD1; V: TRBV2; J: TRBJ2-3; DNA: TGTGCCAGCAGCCCCGGGACAGGGGGCGGAACAGATACGCAGTATTTT; CDR3: CASSPGTGGGTDTQYF
size: -; D: -; V: TRBV24-1; J: TRBJ2-3; DNA: TGTGCCACCAAAGGATCCGGGGTAACAGATACGCAGTATTTT; CDR3: CATKGSGVTDTQYF
size: many; D: -; V: TRBV7-9; J: TRBJ2-2; DNA: TGTGCCAGCAGCTTAATGGATCACACCGGGGAGCTGTTTTTT; CDR3: CASSLMDHTGELFF
size: many; D: -; V: TRBV5-5; J: TRBJ2-3; DNA: TGTGCCAGCAGCTTGGGACTAGGAGAGTCAGATACGCAGTATTTT; CDR3: CASSLGLGESDTQYF
size: few; D: -; V: TRBV14; J: TRBJ1-2; DNA: TGTGCCAGCAGTGGGGGGCCAAACTATGGCTACACCTTC; CDR3: CASSGGPNYGYTF
size: many; D: TRBD2; V: TRBV11-2; J: TRBJ2-7; DNA: TGTGCCAGCAGCTCGCCCAGGTGGATGACTAGCGGGGGGGCCGGTGAGCAGTACTTC; CDR3: CASSSPRWMTSGGAGEQYF
size: many; D: TRBD1; V: TRBV24-1; J: TRBJ2-7; DNA: TGTGCCACCAGTGACGCCGGGACAGGATCCTACGAGCAGTACTTC; CDR3: CATSDAGTGSYEQYF
size: many; D: TRBD2; V: TRBV5-1; J: TRBJ2-1; DNA: TGCGCCAGCAGCCCCCCAGGGACTAGCGGGGGGGCCGGTTATAATGAGCAGTTCTTC; CDR3: CASSPPGTSGGAGYNEQFF
size: few; D: -; V: TRBV7-8; J: TRBJ1-1; DNA: TGTGCCAGCAGCTTGTTCTTCTCTGAAGCTTTCTTT; CDR3: CASSLFFSEAFF
size: many; D: -; V: TRBV2; J: TRBJ2-5; DNA: TGTGCCAGCAGTGAAACGAACGACGGGGGCTCATTGGAGACCCAGTACTTC; CDR3: CASSETNDGGSLETQYF
size: many; D: -; V: TRBV28; J: TRBJ1-2; DNA: TGTGCCAGCAGCCAAAATGGCTACACCTTC; CDR3: CASSQNGYTF
size: few; D: TRBD1; V: TRBV4-1; J: TRBJ1-4; DNA: TGCGCCAGCAGCCAAGATCCAGGGGGCCTTAATGAAAAACTGTTTTTT; CDR3: CASSQDPGGLNEKLFF
size: once; D: -; V: TRBV2; J: TRBJ1-1; DNA: TGTGCCAGCAAGTTGTTCGTACGTATCGAAGCTTTCTTT; CDR3: CASKLFVRIEAFF
size: -; D: TRBD1; V: TRBV7-6; J: TRBJ2-1; DNA: TGTGCCAGCAGCCAATTTGCTGGGACAGGGGAAAATGAGCAGTTCTTC; CDR3: CASSQFAGTGENEQFF
size: few; D: -; V: TRBV5-1; J: TRBJ2-3; DNA: TGCGCCAGCAGCTTGTTTCGGTCGACAGAAATCACAGATACGCAGTATTTT; CDR3: CASSLFRSTEITDTQYF
size: many; D: -; V: TRBV20-1; J: TRBJ2-1; DNA: TGCAGTGCGTCCTCTCTAGCGGAGCAGTTCTTC; CDR3: CSASSLAEQFF
size: many; D: -; V: TRBV7-9; J: TRBJ1-1; DNA: TGTGCCAGCAGGTCCCAAGGGGGGGGAGGCACTGAAGCTTTCTTT; CDR3: CASRSQGGGGTEAFF
size: many; D: TRBD1; V: TRBV20-1; J: TRBJ1-1; DNA: TGCAGCCTACTCGGACAGGGAAGCACTGAAGCTTTCTTT; CDR3: CSLLGQGSTEAFF
size: many; D: -; V: TRBV6-2/TRBV6-3; J: TRBJ2-1; DNA: TGTGCCAGCAGTTACGGAGGCAGCTACAATGAGCAGTTCTTC; CDR3: CASSYGGSYNEQFF
size: few; D: TRBD2; V: TRBV5-6; J: TRBJ2-6; DNA: TGTGCCAGCAGCCCCGTTGGTCTTAGCGGGGCTAACCCTTTGTGGGCCAACGTCCTGACTTTC; CDR3: CASSPVGLSGANPLWANVLTF
size: many; D: -; V: TRBV10-3; J: TRBJ2-5; DNA: TGTGCCATCAGATTAAATAGGGAACAAGAGACCCAGTACTTC; CDR3: CAIRLNREQETQYF
size: many; D: TRBD1; V: TRBV19; J: TRBJ1-1; DNA: TGTGCCAGTAGTATGAGGGCCTTAACAGGGGCGGGGAACACTGAAGCTTTCTTT; CDR3: CASSMRALTGAGNTEAFF
size: many; D: TRBD2; V: TRBV30; J: TRBJ2-7; DNA: TGTGCCTGGGGGGGACTAGCGGACTCCTACGAGCAGTACTTC; CDR3: CAWGGLADSYEQYF
size: many; D: -; V: TRBV10-1; J: TRBJ2-3; DNA: TGCGCCAGCAGCAGGGGGGCTAACACAGATACGCAGTATTTT; CDR3: CASSRGANTDTQYF
size: many; D: -; V: TRBV5-5; J: TRBJ2-5; DNA: TGTGCCAGCAGCCTGGGGTATGGGGAAGAGACCCAGTACTTC; CDR3: CASSLGYGEETQYF
size: many; D: TRBD1; V: TRBV6-6; J: TRBJ1-2; DNA: TGTGCCAGCAGTTACTCGGAGACAGGGCACTACACCTTC; CDR3: CASSYSETGHYTF
size: many; D: -; V: TRBV27; J: TRBJ1-5; DNA: TGTGCCAGCAGTTCGACCGAGATTAAGCCCCAGCATTTT; CDR3: CASSSTEIKPQHF
size: few; D: -; V: TRBV29-1; J: TRBJ2-1; DNA: TGCAGCATTGAGGAGTACAATGAGCAGTTCTTC; CDR3: CSIEEYNEQFF
size: many; D: -; V: TRBV20-1; J: TRBJ1-4; DNA: TGCAGTGCTAGAGATCGACAGGAGATTAATGAAAAACTGTTTTTT; CDR3: CSARDRQEINEKLFF
size: many; D: -; V: TRBV3-1; J: TRBJ2-3; DNA: TGTGCCAGCAGCAAGGCAACCCTCCCAGATACGCAGTATTTT; CDR3: CASSKATLPDTQYF
size: few; D: -; V: TRBV25-1; J: TRBJ1-6; DNA: TGTGCCAGCAGCCAGAGACGGAACTATAATTCACCCCTCCACTTT; CDR3: CASSQRRNYNSPLHF
size: many; D: TRBD1; V: TRBV2; J: TRBJ2-3; DNA: TGTGCCAGCAGTGACCCGGGACAGGGGACTGAAGTTTTCTTT; CDR3: CASSDPGQGTEVFF